Here is one T cell receptor (beta chain) with its context. How the authors handled the data: Reference gene primer amplification yielded estimated nucleated cell counts. TCRdb's copy holds only in-frame clones and misses some; the assay was immunoSEQ multiplex PCR. V, J and clone size were drawn from that table, and D and trimming were deduced from the DNA. The table lists 150,000 to 200,000 clones, 65% to 85% of them singletons. Losses at the gene ends were 5 bases for V and 4 bases for J; bases not matched to a gene: 22. Germline values: CDR1 MDHEN, CDR2 SYDVKM. The CDR3 consists of 20 residues. This record belongs to a study of blood T cell repertoires in COVID-19. In the study overall: The samples span acute and convalescent COVID-19 from the United States, Italy and Spain. T cells, B-cell-depleted T cells, or PBMCs provided the cDNA or gDNA that served as material.

V gene TRBV28 combines with J gene TRBJ2-5; 10 positions match TRBD2. Sample: peripheral blood. The source is a man aged 55 to 69 with active or convalescent COVID-19. The CDR3 bases are TGTGCCAGCAGTCCACGCAAGGGGGCCCTAGCGGGAGCAGAAACAGAGACCCAGTACTTC. It specifies CASSPRKGALAGAETETQYF.